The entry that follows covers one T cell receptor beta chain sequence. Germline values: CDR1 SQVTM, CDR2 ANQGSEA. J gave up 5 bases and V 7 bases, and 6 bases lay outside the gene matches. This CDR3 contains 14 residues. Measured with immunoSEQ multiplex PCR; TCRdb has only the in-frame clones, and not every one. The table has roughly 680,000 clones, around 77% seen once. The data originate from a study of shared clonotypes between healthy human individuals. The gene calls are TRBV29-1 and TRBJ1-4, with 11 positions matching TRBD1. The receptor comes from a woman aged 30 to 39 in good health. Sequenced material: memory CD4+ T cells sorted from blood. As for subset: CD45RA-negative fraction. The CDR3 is CSARTGGANEKLFF. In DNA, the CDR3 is TGCAGCGCTCGGACAGGGGGCGCAAATGAAAAACTGTTTTTT. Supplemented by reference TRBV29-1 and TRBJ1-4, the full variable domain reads SAVISQKPSRDICQRGTSLTIQCQVDSQVTMMFWYRQQPGQSLTLIATANQGSEATYESGFVIDKFPISRPNLTFSTLTVSNMSPEDSSIYLCSARTGGANEKLFFGSGTQLSVL.